These 7 T cell receptor beta chains share one sample of origin, sequenced in a study of cytomegalovirus exposure and HLA in healthy donors. The PCR contained 60 Vbeta and 13 Jbeta primers. Sequencing used immunoSEQ multiplex PCR; TCRdb keeps in-frame clones, though not all of them. The profile shows 150,000 to 160,000 clones, about 83% of them singletons. Sequencing was done on a sample of PBMCs. These receptors originate from a woman aged 35 to 49 in good health and CMV-seronegative.

The J gene is TRBJ2-5, the V gene TRBV5-1, with TRBD1 as a possible D gene (6 bases). CDR1 SGHRS and CDR2 YFSETQ come from the germline V gene. The CDR3 length is 14 residues. V lost 0 bases to trimming and J lost 3 bases, with 9 bases between them. This chain's CDR3 is CASSLGGREETQYF. The CDR3 nucleotides read TGCGCCAGCAGCTTGGGGGGGCGCGAAGAGACCCAGTACTTC.

This sequence joins TRBV5-1 and TRBJ2-3; possibly TRBD1 for D (5 bases). Germline V gene sequence: CDR1 SGHRS, CDR2 YFSETQ. The CDR3 length is 18 residues. The ends were cut back, 0 bases at V and 0 bases at J, with 17 bases in the middle. CDR3 in DNA: TGCGCCAGCAGCTTGGTCCCGGGTGGGGCCTTTAGCACAGATACGCAGTATTTT. This codes for CASSLVPGGAFSTDTQYF. The full variable domain, rest sourced from reference TRBV5-1 and TRBJ2-3, is KAGVTQTPRYLIKTRGQQVTLSCSPISGHRSVSWYQQTPGQGLQFLFEYFSETQRNKGNFPGRFSGRQFSNSRSEMNVSTLELGDSALYLCASSLVPGGAFSTDTQYFGPGTRLTVL.

V and J are TRBV2 and TRBJ1-2, with 9 nucleotides matching TRBD1. The CDR3 loop spans 14 amino acids. In germline, CDR1 is SNHLY, CDR2 FYNNEI. Losses at the gene ends were 7 bases for V and 2 bases for J; bases not matched to a gene: 5. CDR3 nucleotides: TGTGCCAGCATACAGACAGGGGGGAACTATGGCTACACCTTC. Amino acids: CASIQTGGNYGYTF.

The V call is TRBV29-1, the J call TRBJ2-6, with D perhaps TRBD1 (6 bases). CDR1 and CDR2 from the germline V gene are SQVTM and ANQGSEA. V lost 5 bases and J lost 2, with 10 bases in between. The CDR3 has 14 amino acids. CDR3: CSVSGTTGANVLTF. DNA for the CDR3: TGCAGCGTTTCTGGGACAACTGGGGCCAACGTCCTGACTTTC. The full variable domain, with the rest looked up from reference TRBV29-1 and TRBJ2-6, is SAVISQKPSRDICQRGTSLTIQCQVDSQVTMMFWYRQQPGQSLTLIATANQGSEATYESGFVIDKFPISRPNLTFSTLTVSNMSPEDSSIYLCSVSGTTGANVLTFGAGSRLTVL.

J is TRBJ2-1 and V is TRBV5-1; D may be TRBD1 (6 bases). Trimming cost V 4 bases and J 7 bases, with 9 bases left between them. CDR3 length equals 12 residues. Per the germline V gene, CDR1 is SGHRS and CDR2 is YFSETQ. The chain's CDR3 is CASSARGNEQFF. The CDR3 DNA reads TGCGCCAGCAGCGCCAGGGGAAATGAGCAGTTCTTC.

This clone was observed once. The chain employs TRBV19 and TRBJ2-7; tentative D call: TRBD1 (5 bases). V was pared by 3 bases and J by 2 bases, with 20 bases between. The CDR3 loop spans 17 amino acids. CDR1 is LNHDA and CDR2 is SQIVND in the germline V gene (reference sequence). The CDR3: CASSIAKVTQGPYEQYF. The CDR3, as DNA: TGTGCCAGTAGTATCGCTAAGGTGACGCAGGGCCCCTACGAGCAGTACTTC.

This clone was observed a single time. The chain has TRBV6-1 and TRBJ2-7; D call uncertain. CDR1 and CDR2 from the germline V gene are MNHNS and SASEGT. CDR3 length: 14 residues. The germline V and J ends were trimmed by 0 bases and 5 bases, with 11 bases remaining between them. The CDR3 spells CASSEAEGRDEQYF. The CDR3 bases are TGTGCCAGCAGTGAAGCGGAAGGTCGGGACGAGCAGTACTTC.